This TCR beta chain was obtained from a study of T cells after yellow fever vaccination. Points from the study as a whole: CD4 and CD8 compartments shared a small share of clonotypes.

V was shortened by 0 bases and J by 7 bases, with 10 bases between the two germline ends. CDR1 and CDR2 (germline): LGHNT, FRNRAP. CDR3 size: 14 residues. Regarding this clonotype: Its matching antigen is unknown.

Generation of TCR cDNA used 5'RACE template switching (which added a universal primer site and UMIs). TCRdb reprocessed the 5' RACE reads via MiXCR and lists one record per CDR3 protein. Counted here are roughly 310,000 distinct CDR3 sequences, roughly 8.7% occurring once; the ten biggest clones make up around 17%. The TCR originated in a man aged 18 to 35 who received the YFV17D yellow fever vaccine. This specimen was PBMCs, taken on the day of the first yellow fever vaccination. The chain joins TRBV12-5 to TRBJ1-5; D not certain. The CDR3 bases are TGTGCTAGTGGTTTGGTACCCGGGCAGCAGCCCCAGCATTTT. Protein: CASGLVPGQQPQHF.